This T cell receptor beta chain came from a study of T-cell reconstitution after alpha-beta-depleted transplantation in children. Trimming cost V 8 bases and J 0 bases; bases outside gene matches: 16. The CDR3 consists of 17 residues. Germline V gives CDR1 SQVTM, CDR2 ANQGSEA. Whole-study findings and limits: There were some patients whose high TCRbeta diversity at day 60 came from surviving recipient T cells and thymic progenitors. It was newly produced T cells that mostly accounted for T-cell counts and diversity one year after transplant. There were reportedly several hundred expanded graft clones from which alpha-beta T cells came about two months after transplant.

Preparation of the TCRbeta library used unique molecular identifiers. TCRdb re-derived calls from the PCR reads in MiXCR, one entry per CDR3 protein. The sample has 15,000 or so distinct CDR3 sequences, around 4.9% seen once. This clonotype is categorized as medium-sized. Its target is unknown. This clonotype originated in a boy aged 5-17 years with acute lymphoblastic leukemia, due to receive a stem cell transplant. Sequenced material: PBMCs, taken before TCRalphabeta/CD19-depleted stem cell transplant. This chain uses TRBV29-1 with TRBJ2-3, with 8 bases fitting TRBD2. The DNA for the CDR3 is TGCAGCCCTGTGTTAGTGCGGGGGGCCCCTAGCACAGATACGCAGTATTTT. Residues: CSPVLVRGAPSTDTQYF.